This is a list of T cell receptor beta chains from one sample in a study of blood T cell repertoires in COVID-19. Profiled with immunoSEQ multiplex PCR; TCRdb holds only in-frame clones, not every one. The sample consists of around 120,000 clones, around 80% of them appearing once. Sequencing was done on a sample of peripheral blood. The source is a man in his 70s with acute or convalescent COVID-19. CDR3s include the opening cysteine and the closing phenylalanine or tryptophan. A D gene is named only where the DNA matches it firmly. The listing skips clone size in some rows; elsewhere it reads once, few, many or a size class.

j_call: TRBJ2-2; d_call: TRBD2; v_call: TRBV3-1/TRBV3-2; cdr3_length: 16; clone_size: NA; cdr3_aa: CASSQIAGSNTGELFF; cdr3_nt: TGTGCCAGCAGCCAAATAGCGGGGTCGAACACCGGGGAGCTGTTTTTT
j_call: TRBJ1-4; d_call: NA; v_call: TRBV19; cdr3_length: 17; clone_size: once; cdr3_aa: CASSSFQTGPREEKLFF; cdr3_nt: TGTGCCAGTAGTTCCTTCCAGACAGGCCCCCGTGAGGAAAAACTGTTTTTT
j_call: TRBJ2-2; d_call: NA; v_call: TRBV3-1/TRBV3-2; cdr3_length: 14; clone_size: NA; cdr3_aa: CASSHTSRVGELFF; cdr3_nt: TGTGCCAGCAGCCACACCTCCAGGGTGGGGGAGCTGTTTTTT
j_call: TRBJ1-1; d_call: NA; v_call: TRBV6-5; cdr3_length: 14; clone_size: NA; cdr3_aa: CASSFDQGRTEAFF; cdr3_nt: TGTGCCAGCAGCTTCGATCAGGGTCGCACTGAAGCTTTCTTT
j_call: TRBJ2-5; d_call: NA; v_call: TRBV14; cdr3_length: 14; clone_size: NA; cdr3_aa: CASSQRGLKWTQYF; cdr3_nt: TGTGCCAGCAGCCAACGAGGACTAAAGTGGACCCAGTACTTC
j_call: TRBJ1-5; d_call: TRBD1; v_call: TRBV2; cdr3_length: 14; clone_size: NA; cdr3_aa: CASSQGASNQPQHF; cdr3_nt: TGTGCCAGCAGCCAGGGGGCCAGCAATCAGCCCCAGCATTTT
j_call: TRBJ1-5; d_call: NA; v_call: TRBV6-1; cdr3_length: 14; clone_size: few; cdr3_aa: CASSETGTNQPQHF; cdr3_nt: TGTGCCAGCAGTGAGACAGGAACTAATCAGCCCCAGCATTTT
j_call: TRBJ2-2; d_call: NA; v_call: TRBV12-3/TRBV12-4; cdr3_length: 13; clone_size: NA; cdr3_aa: CAIWGRDGGELFF; cdr3_nt: TGTGCCATTTGGGGCAGAGATGGCGGGGAGCTGTTTTTT
j_call: TRBJ1-2; d_call: TRBD1; v_call: TRBV6-5; cdr3_length: 13; clone_size: few; cdr3_aa: CATGTATNYGYTF; cdr3_nt: TGTGCCACCGGGACAGCAACTAACTATGGCTACACCTTC
j_call: TRBJ2-2; d_call: NA; v_call: TRBV5-1; cdr3_length: 15; clone_size: NA; cdr3_aa: CASSLDAGGTGELFF; cdr3_nt: TGCGCCAGCAGCTTGGACGCAGGAGGCACCGGGGAGCTGTTTTTT
j_call: TRBJ2-1; d_call: NA; v_call: TRBV10-1; cdr3_length: 14; clone_size: NA; cdr3_aa: CASSPDTFYNEQFF; cdr3_nt: TGCGCCAGCAGTCCGGACACCTTCTACAATGAGCAGTTCTTC
j_call: TRBJ2-1; d_call: TRBD1; v_call: TRBV15; cdr3_length: 17; clone_size: once; cdr3_aa: CATSRDGPGGFYNEQFF; cdr3_nt: TGTGCCACCAGCAGAGATGGGCCAGGGGGATTCTACAATGAGCAGTTCTTC
j_call: TRBJ1-5; d_call: NA; v_call: TRBV19; cdr3_length: 17; clone_size: NA; cdr3_aa: CASSIPPGTSKDQPQHF; cdr3_nt: TGTGCCAGTAGTATTCCGCCCGGGACATCGAAAGATCAGCCCCAGCATTTT
j_call: TRBJ2-2; d_call: TRBD1; v_call: TRBV28; cdr3_length: 15; clone_size: NA; cdr3_aa: CAAQGWGTNTGELFF; cdr3_nt: TGTGCCGCACAGGGGTGGGGGACAAACACCGGGGAGCTGTTTTTT
j_call: TRBJ2-1; d_call: NA; v_call: TRBV5-6; cdr3_length: 16; clone_size: NA; cdr3_aa: CASSLGGIISYNEQFF; cdr3_nt: TGTGCCAGCAGCTTGGGCGGGATCATTTCATACAATGAGCAGTTCTTC
j_call: TRBJ1-2; d_call: NA; v_call: TRBV27; cdr3_length: 13; clone_size: NA; cdr3_aa: CASSPQWGGGYTF; cdr3_nt: TGTGCCAGCAGTCCCCAATGGGGCGGCGGCTACACCTTC
j_call: TRBJ2-5; d_call: TRBD2; v_call: TRBV6-5; cdr3_length: 15; clone_size: few; cdr3_aa: CASRRRAGGQETQYF; cdr3_nt: TGTGCCAGCAGGCGCCGCGCGGGGGGCCAAGAGACCCAGTACTTC
j_call: TRBJ2-3; d_call: TRBD2; v_call: TRBV19; cdr3_length: 15; clone_size: NA; cdr3_aa: CASRRLAGGGDTQYF; cdr3_nt: TGTGCCAGTAGAAGACTAGCGGGGGGCGGAGATACGCAGTATTTT
j_call: TRBJ1-5; d_call: NA; v_call: TRBV10-2; cdr3_length: 14; clone_size: NA; cdr3_aa: CASSGGSGNQPQHF; cdr3_nt: TGCGCCAGCAGTGGAGGAAGTGGGAATCAGCCCCAGCATTTT
j_call: TRBJ1-6; d_call: TRBD1; v_call: TRBV30; cdr3_length: 15; clone_size: NA; cdr3_aa: CAWSSGQGGNSPLHF; cdr3_nt: TGTGCCTGGAGTTCGGGACAGGGGGGAAATTCACCCCTCCACTTT
j_call: TRBJ1-1; d_call: NA; v_call: TRBV3-1/TRBV3-2; cdr3_length: 14; clone_size: NA; cdr3_aa: CASSQENYFTEAFF; cdr3_nt: TGTGCCAGCAGCCAAGAGAATTACTTCACTGAAGCTTTCTTT
j_call: TRBJ2-1; d_call: TRBD1; v_call: TRBV15; cdr3_length: 16; clone_size: once; cdr3_aa: CATSPTGTGGWNEQFF; cdr3_nt: TGTGCCACCAGCCCTACCGGGACAGGGGGCTGGAATGAGCAGTTCTTC
j_call: TRBJ2-5; d_call: NA; v_call: TRBV6-5; cdr3_length: 13; clone_size: NA; cdr3_aa: CASSSSPGETQYF; cdr3_nt: TGTGCCAGCAGTTCCAGCCCAGGGGAGACCCAGTACTTC
j_call: TRBJ1-1; d_call: NA; v_call: TRBV19; cdr3_length: 12; clone_size: NA; cdr3_aa: CASSIVGRSVGF; cdr3_nt: TGTGCCAGTAGTATAGTCGGCCGGAGTGTTGGCTTT
j_call: TRBJ1-2; d_call: TRBD1; v_call: TRBV10-2; cdr3_length: 13; clone_size: NA; cdr3_aa: CASSSDRVGGYTF; cdr3_nt: TGCGCCAGCAGTTCGGACAGGGTGGGGGGCTACACCTTC
j_call: TRBJ2-7; d_call: NA; v_call: TRBV6-5; cdr3_length: 13; clone_size: NA; cdr3_aa: CASSYSFEYEQYF; cdr3_nt: TGTGCCAGCAGTTACAGTTTCGAGTACGAGCAGTACTTC
j_call: TRBJ2-3; d_call: TRBD1; v_call: TRBV6-6; cdr3_length: 15; clone_size: NA; cdr3_aa: CASSLQGYYTDTQYF; cdr3_nt: TGTGCCAGCAGTTTACAGGGGTATTACACAGATACGCAGTATTTT
j_call: TRBJ1-1; d_call: TRBD1; v_call: TRBV28; cdr3_length: 13; clone_size: NA; cdr3_aa: CASSLTGDTEAFF; cdr3_nt: TGTGCCAGCAGTTTGACAGGGGACACTGAAGCTTTCTTT
j_call: TRBJ2-5; d_call: TRBD2; v_call: TRBV4-1; cdr3_length: 14; clone_size: NA; cdr3_aa: CASSRGTSGETQYF; cdr3_nt: TGCGCCAGCAGCAGGGGGACTAGCGGGGAGACCCAGTACTTC
j_call: TRBJ1-1; d_call: NA; v_call: TRBV30; cdr3_length: 10; clone_size: NA; cdr3_aa: CAGPHGEAFF; cdr3_nt: TGTGCCGGGCCCCACGGTGAAGCTTTCTTT
j_call: TRBJ1-1; d_call: NA; v_call: TRBV4-1; cdr3_length: 14; clone_size: NA; cdr3_aa: CASSQDLANTEAFF; cdr3_nt: TGCGCCAGCAGCCAAGATCTGGCCAACACTGAAGCTTTCTTT